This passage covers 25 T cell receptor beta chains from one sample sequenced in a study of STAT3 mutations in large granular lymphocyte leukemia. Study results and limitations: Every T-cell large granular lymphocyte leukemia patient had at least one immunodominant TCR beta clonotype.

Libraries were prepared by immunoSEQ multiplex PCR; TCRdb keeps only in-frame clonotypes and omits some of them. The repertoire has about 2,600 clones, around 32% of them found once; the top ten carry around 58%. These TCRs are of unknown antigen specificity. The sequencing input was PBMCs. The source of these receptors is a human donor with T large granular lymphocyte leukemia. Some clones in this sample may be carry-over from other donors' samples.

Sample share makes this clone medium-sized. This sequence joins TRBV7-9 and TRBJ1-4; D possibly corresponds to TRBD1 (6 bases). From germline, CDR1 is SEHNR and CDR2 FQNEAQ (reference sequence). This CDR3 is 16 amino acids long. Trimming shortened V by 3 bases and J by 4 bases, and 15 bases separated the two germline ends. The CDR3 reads CASSFFPGADNEKLFF. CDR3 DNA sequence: TGTGCCAGCAGCTTTTTTCCAGGGGCCGATAATGAAAAACTGTTTTTT. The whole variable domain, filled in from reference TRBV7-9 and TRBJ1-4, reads DTGVSQNPRHKITKRGQNVTFRCDPISEHNRLYWYRQTLGQGPEFLTYFQNEAQLEKSRLLSDRFSAERPKGSFSTLEIQRTEQGDSAMYLCASSFFPGADNEKLFFGSGTQLSVL.

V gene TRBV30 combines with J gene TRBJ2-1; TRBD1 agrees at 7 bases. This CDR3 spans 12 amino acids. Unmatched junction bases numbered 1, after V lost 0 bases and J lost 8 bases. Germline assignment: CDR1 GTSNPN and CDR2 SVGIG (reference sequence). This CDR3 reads CAWSVGGDEQFF. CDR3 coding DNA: TGTGCCTGGAGTGTAGGGGGCGATGAGCAGTTCTTC. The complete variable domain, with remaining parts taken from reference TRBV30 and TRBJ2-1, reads SQTIHQWPATLVQPVGSPLSLECTVEGTSNPNLYWYRQAAGRGLQLLFYSVGIGQISSEVPQNLSASRPQDRQFILSSKKLLLSDSGFYLCAWSVGGDEQFFGPGTRLTVL.

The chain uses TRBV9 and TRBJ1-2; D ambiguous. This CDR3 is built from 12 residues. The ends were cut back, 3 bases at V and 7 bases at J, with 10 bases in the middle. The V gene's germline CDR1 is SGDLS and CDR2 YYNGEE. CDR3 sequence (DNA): TGTGCCAGCAGCGCCCCGACGCCTGGCTACACCTTC. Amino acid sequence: CASSAPTPGYTF.

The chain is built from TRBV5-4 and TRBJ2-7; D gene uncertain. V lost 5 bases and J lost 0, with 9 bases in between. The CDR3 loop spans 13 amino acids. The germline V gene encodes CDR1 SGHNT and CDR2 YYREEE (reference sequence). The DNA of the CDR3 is TGTGCCAGCAGTCTCGACATCTCCTACGAGCAGTACTTC. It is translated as CASSLDISYEQYF.

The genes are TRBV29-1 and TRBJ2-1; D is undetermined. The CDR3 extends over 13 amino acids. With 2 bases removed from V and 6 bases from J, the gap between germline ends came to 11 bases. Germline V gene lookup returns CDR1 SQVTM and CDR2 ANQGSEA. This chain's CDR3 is CSVEPAEINEQFF. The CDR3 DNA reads TGCAGCGTTGAACCGGCCGAGATCAATGAGCAGTTCTTC.

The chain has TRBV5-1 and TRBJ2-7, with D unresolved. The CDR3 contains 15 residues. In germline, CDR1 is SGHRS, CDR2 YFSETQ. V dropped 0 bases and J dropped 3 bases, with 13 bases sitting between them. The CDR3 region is CASSLDPRSGYEQYF. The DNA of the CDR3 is TGCGCCAGCAGCTTGGACCCTCGGTCCGGCTACGAGCAGTACTTC.

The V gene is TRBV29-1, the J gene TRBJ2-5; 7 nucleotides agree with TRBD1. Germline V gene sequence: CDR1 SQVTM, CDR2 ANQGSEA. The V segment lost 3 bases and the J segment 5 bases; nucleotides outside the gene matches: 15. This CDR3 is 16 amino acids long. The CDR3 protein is CSVEGVRGGVGETQYF. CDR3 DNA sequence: TGCAGCGTTGAGGGTGTTCGAGGGGGCGTGGGGGAGACCCAGTACTTC.

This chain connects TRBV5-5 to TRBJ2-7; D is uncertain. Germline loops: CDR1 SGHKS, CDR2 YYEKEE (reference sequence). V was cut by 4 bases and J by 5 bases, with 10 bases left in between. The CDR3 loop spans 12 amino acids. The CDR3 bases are TGTGCCAGCAGCCGGGTTGTGCACGAGCAGTACTTC. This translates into CASSRVVHEQYF.

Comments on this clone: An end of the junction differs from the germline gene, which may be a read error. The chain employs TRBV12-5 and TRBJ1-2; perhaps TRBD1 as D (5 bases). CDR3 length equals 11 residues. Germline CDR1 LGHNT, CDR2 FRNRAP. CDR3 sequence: CASAEGGESVF. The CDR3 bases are TGTGCTAGTGCCGAGGGAGGGGAGAGTGTCTTC.

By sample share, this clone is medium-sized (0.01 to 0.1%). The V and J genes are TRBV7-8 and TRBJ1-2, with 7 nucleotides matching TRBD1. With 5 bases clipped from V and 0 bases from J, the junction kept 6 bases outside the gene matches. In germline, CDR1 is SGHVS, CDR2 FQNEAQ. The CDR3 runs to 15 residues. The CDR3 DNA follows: TGTGCCAGCAGCCTGGGACAGTCTTCTAACTATGGCTACACCTTC. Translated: CASSLGQSSNYGYTF.

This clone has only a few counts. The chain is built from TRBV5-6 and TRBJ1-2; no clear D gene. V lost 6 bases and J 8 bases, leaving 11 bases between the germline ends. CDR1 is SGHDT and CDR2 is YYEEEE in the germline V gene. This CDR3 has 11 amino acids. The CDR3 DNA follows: TGTGCCAGCAACTCCGGACCGGGCTACACCTTC. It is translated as CASNSGPGYTF. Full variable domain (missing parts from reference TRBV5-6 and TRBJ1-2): DAGVTQSPTHLIKTRGQQVTLRCSPKSGHDTVSWYQQALGQGPQFIFQYYEEEERQRGNFPDRFSGHQFPNYSSELNVNALLLGDSALYLCASNSGPGYTFGSGTRLTVV.

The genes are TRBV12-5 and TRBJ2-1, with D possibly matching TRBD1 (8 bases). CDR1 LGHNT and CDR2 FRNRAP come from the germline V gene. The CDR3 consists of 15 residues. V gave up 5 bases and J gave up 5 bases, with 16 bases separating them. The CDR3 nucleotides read TGTGCTAGTGGTCAGCGGGACAGGAACGACAATGAGCAGTTCTTC. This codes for CASGQRDRNDNEQFF.

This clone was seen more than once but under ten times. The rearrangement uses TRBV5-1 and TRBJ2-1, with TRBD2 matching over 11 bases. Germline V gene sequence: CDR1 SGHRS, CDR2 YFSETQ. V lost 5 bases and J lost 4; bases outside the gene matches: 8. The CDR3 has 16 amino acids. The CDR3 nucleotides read TGCGCCAGCAGAACGGGACTAGCGGAAGTATACAATGAGCAGTTCTTC. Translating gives CASRTGLAEVYNEQFF.

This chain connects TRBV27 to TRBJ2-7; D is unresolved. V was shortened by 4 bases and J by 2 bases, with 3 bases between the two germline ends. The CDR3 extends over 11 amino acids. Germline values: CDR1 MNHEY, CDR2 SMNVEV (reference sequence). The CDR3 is CASSSAYEQYF. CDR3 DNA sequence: TGTGCCAGCAGTTCGGCCTACGAGCAGTACTTC.

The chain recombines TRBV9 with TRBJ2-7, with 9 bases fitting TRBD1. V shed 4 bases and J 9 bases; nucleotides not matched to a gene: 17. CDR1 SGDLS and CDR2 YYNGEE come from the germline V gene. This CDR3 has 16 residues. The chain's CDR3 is CASSPTGTGSLSGQYF. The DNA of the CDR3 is TGTGCCAGCAGCCCCACCGGGACAGGGTCCCTCTCGGGGCAGTACTTC.

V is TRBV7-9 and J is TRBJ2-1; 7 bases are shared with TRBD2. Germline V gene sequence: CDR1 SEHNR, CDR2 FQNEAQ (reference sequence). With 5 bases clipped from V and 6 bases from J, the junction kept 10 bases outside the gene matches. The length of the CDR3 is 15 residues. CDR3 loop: CASSPFMGGPNEQFF. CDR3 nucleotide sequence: TGTGCCAGCAGCCCTTTCATGGGAGGGCCCAATGAGCAGTTCTTC.

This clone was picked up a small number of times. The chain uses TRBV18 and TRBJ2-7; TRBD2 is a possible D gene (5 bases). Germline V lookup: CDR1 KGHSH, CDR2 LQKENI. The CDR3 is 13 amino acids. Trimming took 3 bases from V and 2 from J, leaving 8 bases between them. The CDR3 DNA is TGTGCCAGCTCACCTGGGGAGACCTACGAGCAGTACTTC. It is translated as CASSPGETYEQYF.

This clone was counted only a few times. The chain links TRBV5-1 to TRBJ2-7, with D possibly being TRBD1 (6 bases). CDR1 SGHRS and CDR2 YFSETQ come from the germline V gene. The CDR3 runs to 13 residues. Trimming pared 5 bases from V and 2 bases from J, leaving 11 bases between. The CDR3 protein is CASSPTGAYEQYF. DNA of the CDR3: TGCGCCAGCAGTCCGACAGGTGCCTACGAGCAGTACTTC.

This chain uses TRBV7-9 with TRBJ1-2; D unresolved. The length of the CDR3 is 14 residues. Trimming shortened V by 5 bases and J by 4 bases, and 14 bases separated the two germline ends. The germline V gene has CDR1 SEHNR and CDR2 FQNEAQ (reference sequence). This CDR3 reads CASSPWSSGYGYTF. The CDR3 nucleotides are TGTGCCAGCAGCCCCTGGAGCAGTGGCTATGGCTACACCTTC.

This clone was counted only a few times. Written as DNA, the CDR3 is TGTGCCAGCTCCAGCCTCGGCGGGAGTGGCTACAATGAGCAGTTCTTC. It codes for CASSSLGGSGYNEQFF. This chain joins TRBV18 and TRBJ2-1; 7 bases are a match to TRBD2. CDR3 length equals 16 residues. The germline gives CDR1 KGHSH, CDR2 LQKENI. Trimming cost V 6 bases and J 3 bases; bases outside gene matches: 11.

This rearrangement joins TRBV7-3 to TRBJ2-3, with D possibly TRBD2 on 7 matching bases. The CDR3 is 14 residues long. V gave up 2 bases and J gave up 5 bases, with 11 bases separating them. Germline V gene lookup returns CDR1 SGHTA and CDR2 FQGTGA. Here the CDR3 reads CASSLGGGRDTQYF. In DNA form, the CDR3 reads TGTGCCAGCAGCTTAGGCGGGGGCAGAGATACGCAGTATTTT.

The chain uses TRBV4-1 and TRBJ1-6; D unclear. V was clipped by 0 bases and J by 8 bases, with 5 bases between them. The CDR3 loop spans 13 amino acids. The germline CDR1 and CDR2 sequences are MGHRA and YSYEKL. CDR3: CASSQENYSPLHF. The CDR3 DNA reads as TGCGCCAGCAGCCAAGAGAACTATTCACCCCTCCACTTT.

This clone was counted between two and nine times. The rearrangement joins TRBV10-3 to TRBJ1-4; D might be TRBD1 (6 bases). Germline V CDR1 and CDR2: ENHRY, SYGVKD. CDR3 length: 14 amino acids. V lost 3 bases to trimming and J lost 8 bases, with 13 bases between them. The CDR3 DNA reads TGTGCCATCAGTGAAGTGGGGGGCAGAGAAAAACTGTTTTTT. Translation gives CAISEVGGREKLFF.

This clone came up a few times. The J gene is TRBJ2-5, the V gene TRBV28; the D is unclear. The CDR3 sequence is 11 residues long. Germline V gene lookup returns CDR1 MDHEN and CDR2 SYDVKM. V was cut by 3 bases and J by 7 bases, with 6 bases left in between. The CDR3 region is CASSLSRTQYF. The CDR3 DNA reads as TGTGCCAGCAGTTTGTCAAGGACCCAGTACTTC.

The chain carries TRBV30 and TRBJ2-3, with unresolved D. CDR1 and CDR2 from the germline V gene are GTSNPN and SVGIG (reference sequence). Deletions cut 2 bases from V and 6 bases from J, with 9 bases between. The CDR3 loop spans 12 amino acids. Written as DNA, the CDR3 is TGTGCCTGGAGTACCTCGGCGGATACGCAGTATTTT. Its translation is CAWSTSADTQYF.